The entry that follows covers one T cell receptor (beta chain) sequence. The antigen it recognizes is unknown. Per-base qualities were not stored, and no clone one base away is much larger. Roughly 2.2 micrograms of genomic DNA were extracted from cryopreserved PBMCs for TCR beta library preparation. Longitudinal blood samples from CLL patients on ibrutinib monotherapy underwent high-throughput TCR beta sequencing. The patients took part in an open-label, single-center phase 2 trial of ibrutinib monotherapy. The data belong to a study of cytotoxic CD8 clonotypes in ibrutinib-treated CLL (dated by TCRdb to the early 2020s). Broadly, across the study: The cohort was composed of some twelve relapsed/refractory and roughly 16 treatment-naive patients; IGHV unmutated status was identified in 17 patients. Partial responses were observed in about 25 patients and complete responses in 2; after a median follow-up of around 68 months, remission was maintained in some 14 patients and progression was observed in approximately 12. Longitudinal samples were available for about 30% of the 86 trial participants. Cryopreserved peripheral blood mononuclear cells were obtained prior to treatment, at the time of response, and at either disease progression or sustained remission. The response samples were drawn at a median of roughly eleven months into treatment, with a range of roughly 6 to 40 months. On average, each sample had approximately 260,000 productive templates and about 89,000 productive rearrangements. Here is what the overall study found, with its caveats: Baseline clonality exceeded that of age-matched healthy donors and correlated strongly with circulating CD8+ T-cell counts. Public clonotypes were found to be uncommon and were observed to contract or remain stable during treatment; the increase in clonality was shown to reflect expansion of private clonotypes at ibrutinib response. Clonality increased at ibrutinib response, stayed stable in sustained remission, and fell back toward baseline at progression. Sampling times were not matched between sustained-remission and progressing patients, and lymph node repertoires were not studied.

V lost 3 bases and J lost 3 bases, and the count of bases not matched to a germline gene is 6. Looking up the germline V gene yields CDR1 MNHEY and CDR2 SVGAGI. Taken from cysteine to phenylalanine, the CDR3 has 16 residues. Only the CDR3 part of the read is kept: 48 bases, read in frame from the first base. A MiSeq instrument was used for deep resolution sequencing, which targeted depths ranging from 1 in 1 million up to 1 in 200,000 T cells, with coverage averaging 10x for each clonotype. The immunoSEQ hsTCRB Kit was used to generate the TCR beta libraries. On the study's bioinformatics: Data were analyzed with ImmunoSEQ Data Assistant and ImmunoSEQ Analyzer, with V, D and J genes assigned per IMGT definitions. Clonality, which ranges from 0 to 1, was calculated as one minus the normalized Shannon entropy of productive rearrangement frequencies. Public clonotype analysis was restricted to overrepresented clonotypes comprising at least 0.05% of each patient's repertoire. Approximately 12 age-matched healthy donor repertoires from immuneACCESS were used as controls for clonality. Sourced from immuneACCESS, this table was stored by TCRdb with only in-frame sequences that have V and J called. A share of the clones is absent; for the studies checked, an unresolved V gene accounts for under half, and the remainder has no known explanation. Clonal size and the V and J genes are those of that table, whereas D and trimming came from the DNA. The sample yields about 310,000 clones; about 80% were counted once. Over 5.5% of the sample belongs to the ten largest clones.

The V and J segments used are TRBV6-5 and TRBJ2-3, and 10 bases in between align with TRBD2. The sequence derives from a human donor with chronic lymphocytic leukemia. The material sequenced was PBMCs, taken before ibrutinib treatment. CDR3 loop: CASSYFASGSTDTQYF. The DNA sequence follows: TGTGCCAGCAGTTATTTTGCTAGCGGGAGTACAGATACGCAGTATTTT.